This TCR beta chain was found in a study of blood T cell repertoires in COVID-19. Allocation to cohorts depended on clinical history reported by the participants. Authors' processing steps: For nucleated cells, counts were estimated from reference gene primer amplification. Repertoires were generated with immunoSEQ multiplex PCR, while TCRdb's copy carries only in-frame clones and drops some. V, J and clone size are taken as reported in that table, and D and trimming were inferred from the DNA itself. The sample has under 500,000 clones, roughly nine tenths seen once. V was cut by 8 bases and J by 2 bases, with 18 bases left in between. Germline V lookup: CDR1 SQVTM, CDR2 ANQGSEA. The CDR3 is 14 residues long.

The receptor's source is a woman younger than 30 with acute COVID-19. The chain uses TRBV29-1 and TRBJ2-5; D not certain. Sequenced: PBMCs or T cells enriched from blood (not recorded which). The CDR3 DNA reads TGCAGCATTGGGTACCGACACCATCAAGAGACCCAGTACTTC. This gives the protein CSIGYRHHQETQYF.